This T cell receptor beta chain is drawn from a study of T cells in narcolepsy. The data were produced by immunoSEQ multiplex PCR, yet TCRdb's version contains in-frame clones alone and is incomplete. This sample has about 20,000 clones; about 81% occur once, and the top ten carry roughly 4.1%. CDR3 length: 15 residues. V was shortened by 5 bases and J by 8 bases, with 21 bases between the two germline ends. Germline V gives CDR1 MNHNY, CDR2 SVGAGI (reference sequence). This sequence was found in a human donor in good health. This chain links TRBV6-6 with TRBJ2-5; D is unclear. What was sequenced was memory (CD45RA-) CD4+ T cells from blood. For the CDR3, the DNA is TGTGCCAGCAGTGTCAGTTCGGGCCAGTCAGGAACCCAGTACTTC. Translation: CASSVSSGQSGTQYF.